This T cell receptor beta chain derives from a study of regulatory T cells in long-lasting Graves disease. At the level of the study: Over 5 years on antithyroid drugs plus positive TSH receptor antibodies marked Graves' disease as persistent. Whole-study results and caveats: Small numbers of samples may have cut accuracy. Segments TRBV28, TRBJ1-2 and TRBJ2-5 showed preferential usage in persistent disease. Newly diagnosed patients had higher TCR diversity than persistent Graves' patients did.

The CDR3 contains 14 residues. Unmatched junction bases numbered 5, after V lost 9 bases and J lost 1 base. CDR1 SGHNT and CDR2 YENEEA come from the germline V gene. Remarks on this clonotype: What it recognizes is unknown.

Construction of the TCR beta libraries employed iRepertoire HTBI primers in conjunction with Arm-PCR of CDR3 regions. TCRdb recomputed calls from the multiplex PCR reads with MiXCR, one row per CDR3 protein. The sample includes about 340,000 distinct CDR3 sequences, around 20% seen only once; the top ten take 25% to 35%. As to time point: persistent/refractory GD, antithyroid drugs over 5 years with positive TRAb. There was RNA extracted from PBMCs, and the TCR library was made from it. The chain recombines TRBV11-3 with TRBJ2-3; 9 bases fit TRBD1. The sample here was peripheral blood mononuclear cells (PBMCs), taken when the disease was refractory, from a patient treated with antithyroid drugs. The sequence came from a female donor with Graves disease. CDR3 amino acids: CASMDRGGTDTQYF. The CDR3 DNA reads as TGTGCCAGTATGGACAGGGGTGGCACAGATACGCAGTATTTT.